This T cell receptor (beta chain) was documented in a study of cytotoxic CD8 clonotypes in ibrutinib-treated CLL. Germline values: CDR1 SEHNR, CDR2 FQNEAQ (reference sequence). Trimming at V came to 5 bases and at J to 0 bases, leaving 8 bases not matched to a gene. The CDR3 sequence is 18 residues long. Repertoires were generated with immunoSEQ multiplex PCR, while TCRdb's copy carries only in-frame clones and drops some. Of fewer than 400,000 clones in the sample, about 64% were seen once. About 1.9 micrograms of genomic DNA (from cryopreserved PBMCs) were used for TCR beta libraries. Sequences were derived from PBMCs, sampled after 36 months of ibrutinib treatment. The chain has TRBV7-9 and TRBJ2-1; 12 nucleotides line up with TRBD2. This receptor was identified in a human donor with chronic lymphocytic leukemia. CDR3 sequence (DNA): TGTGCCAGCAGCCTACGGACTAGCGGGACCCGCTCCTACAATGAGCAGTTCTTC. Translation gives CASSLRTSGTRSYNEQFF.